This T cell receptor (beta chain) was found in a study of T cells after yellow fever vaccination. Findings and caveats of the study: Reappearance after the booster was observed for most primary-vaccination clones (roughly 97% CD4, almost 90% CD8). Of the clonotypes, a small share occurred in both CD4 and CD8 compartments. Abundant clonotypes from the bulk population could have been carried over as contaminants into FACS-sorted repertoires.

V was pared by 4 bases and J by 4 bases, with 7 bases of the junction left unmatched. Per the germline V gene, CDR1 is SGHDT and CDR2 is YYEEEE. The CDR3 is 15 amino acids. Template switching with 5'RACE generated the TCR cDNA and added a universal primer site and UMIs. Using its own MiXCR run on the 5' RACE reads, TCRdb lists one record per CDR3 protein. The sample has more than 300,000 distinct CDR3 sequences; roughly 4.3% are singletons. This clonotype came up many times. Its matching antigen is unknown. This chain links TRBV5-6 with TRBJ2-5; 10 bases line up with TRBD2. The sequenced sample was PBMCs, obtained 15 days after the yellow fever booster vaccination. This sequence was found in a young man who received the YFV17D yellow fever vaccine. The chain's CDR3 is CASSPPASGGETQYF. The CDR3 nucleotides read TGTGCCAGCAGCCCTCCGGCTAGCGGGGGAGAGACCCAGTACTTC.